The 16 T cell receptor beta chains presented below share a single source sample, sequenced in a study of cytomegalovirus exposure and HLA in healthy donors. The PCR made use of 60 Vbeta and 13 Jbeta primers. The assay was immunoSEQ multiplex PCR, and TCRdb's table has in-frame clones only and misses some. This sample has about 180,000 clones, with roughly 79% found just once. Sequenced material: PBMCs. Receptors were obtained from a young woman in good health and CMV-seropositive.

In this sample, this clone turned up once. This sequence joins TRBV11-2 and TRBJ2-2; perhaps TRBD1 as D (6 bases). CDR3 length equals 16 residues. V lost 4 bases and J 5 bases, leaving 17 bases between the germline ends. Germline CDR1 SGHAT, CDR2 FQNNGV. In DNA form, the CDR3 reads TGTGCCAGCAGCTCCGCCCCGGCAGGGGTGACCGGGGAGCTGTTTTTT. It encodes CASSSAPAGVTGELFF.

The chain couples TRBV10-1 to TRBJ2-3, with 10 bases lining up with TRBD2. Trimming took 8 bases from V and 6 from J; bases not matched to a gene: 8. Per the germline V gene, CDR1 is WNHNN and CDR2 is SYGVQD (reference sequence). The CDR3 extends over 14 amino acids. As DNA, the CDR3 is TGCGCCAGCCGCTCTAGCGGGGGATCGGATACGCAGTATTTT. This gives the protein CASRSSGGSDTQYF.

The rearrangement links TRBV6-1 to TRBJ2-3, with 11 bases identical to TRBD2. In germline, CDR1 is MNHNS, CDR2 SASEGT. Trimming took 2 bases from V and 4 from J; bases not matched to a gene: 14. This CDR3 comprises 19 residues. The CDR3 nucleotides are TGTGCCAGCAGTGAATCGGATAGCGGGGGGGAGACCGCCCCAGATACGCAGTATTTT. Amino acids: CASSESDSGGETAPDTQYF.

This clone was observed a handful of times. The J gene is TRBJ1-2, the V gene TRBV5-4; the D is unclear. This CDR3 has 16 residues. In germline, CDR1 is SGHNT, CDR2 YYREEE (reference sequence). The V gene lost 4 bases and the J gene lost 4 bases, with 20 bases spanning the gap. For the CDR3, the DNA is TGTGCCAGCAGCCCCACCTCCGGGGAAAGTCTCTATGGCTACACCTTC. Translated: CASSPTSGESLYGYTF.

The chain recombines TRBV29-1 with TRBJ2-5; 8 bases align to TRBD2. V lost 2 bases to trimming and J lost 7 bases; unmatched junction nucleotides: 6. Germline lookup yields CDR1 SQVTM and CDR2 ANQGSEA. The CDR3 totals 13 residues. This chain's CDR3 is CSVELLRGGTQYF. CDR3 sequence (DNA): TGCAGCGTTGAACTACTTCGGGGGGGGACCCAGTACTTC.

In DNA, the CDR3 is TGTGCCAGCAGTTGGGACAGAGGCCGCGAGCAGTACTTC. It codes for CASSWDRGREQYF. This sequence joins TRBV6-6 and TRBJ2-7; 7 nucleotides agree with TRBD1. The V segment lost 4 bases and the J segment 6 bases; nucleotides outside the gene matches: 6. In germline, CDR1 is MNHNY, CDR2 SVGAGI (reference sequence). The CDR3 runs 13 residues.

The CDR3 sequence is CASSWDRGNQPQHF. DNA of the CDR3: TGTGCCAGCAGCTGGGACAGGGGAAATCAGCCCCAGCATTTT. V usage is TRBV6-5 and J usage is TRBJ1-5; TRBD1 aligns across 10 bases. The CDR3 is 14 amino acids. The trim removed 6 bases at V and 4 bases at J, leaving 3 bases unmatched. Germline V lookup: CDR1 MNHEY, CDR2 SVGAGI.

The chain employs TRBV6-5 and TRBJ2-7; the match to TRBD1 covers 8 bases. V trimming: 6 bases; J trimming: 1 base; junction bases outside the gene matches: 8. The CDR3 totals 15 residues. The germline V gene has CDR1 MNHEY and CDR2 SVGAGI. The CDR3 coding sequence is TGTGCCAGCAGGGGGGACAGGTGGGGATCCTACGAGCAGTACTTC. Translated, it gives CASRGDRWGSYEQYF.

J is TRBJ1-2 and V is TRBV6-5; D remains unclear. Germline CDR1 reads MNHEY; CDR2 reads SVGAGI. The CDR3 length is 12 residues. V was trimmed by 9 bases and J by 6 bases, leaving 14 bases between them. The CDR3 loop is CASRHADNGYTF. The CDR3, as DNA: TGTGCCAGTCGACACGCCGATAATGGCTACACCTTC.

The chain links TRBV7-8 to TRBJ2-1, with D perhaps matching TRBD1 (5 bases). CDR3 size: 12 residues. Germline CDR1 is SGHVS and CDR2 is FQNEAQ. Trimming took 5 bases from V and 5 from J, leaving 7 bases between them. The CDR3 loop reads CASSEGDNEQFF. DNA of the CDR3: TGTGCCAGCAGCGAAGGGGACAATGAGCAGTTCTTC.

As for this clone: At one boundary the junction diverges from the germline segment, which might be a read error. This chain links TRBV11-2 with TRBJ2-4; 8 positions agree with TRBD1. CDR1 is SGHAT, CDR2 FQNNGV, per germline. The CDR3 consists of 14 residues. The CDR3 sequence is CASSLERTGNSQYF. Here the CDR3 DNA reads TGTGCCAGCAGCTTAGAACGGACAGGGAACAGTCAGTACTTC.

This chain connects TRBV6-5 to TRBJ1-1; D perhaps matches TRBD1 (6 bases). Deletions cut 2 bases from V and 6 bases from J, with 13 bases between. The germline gives CDR1 MNHEY, CDR2 SVGAGI. CDR3 size: 14 residues. The CDR3 DNA reads as TGTGCCAGCAGTTACGGGGGAGGGGGGTCTGAAGCTTTCTTT. Protein: CASSYGGGGSEAFF.

The V gene is TRBV30, the J gene TRBJ1-3; tentative D call: TRBD1 (5 bases). V shed 3 bases and J shed 2 bases, with 14 bases lying between them. The CDR3 totals 15 residues. In germline, CDR1 is GTSNPN, CDR2 SVGIG (reference sequence). This CDR3 is CAWRNKGGAGNTIYF. The CDR3 region has the DNA TGTGCCTGGAGAAACAAAGGAGGGGCTGGAAACACCATATATTTT.

The V call is TRBV4-1, the J call TRBJ1-3; 7 positions agree with TRBD1. The V segment lost 3 bases and the J segment 5 bases; nucleotides outside the gene matches: 13. CDR1 and CDR2 from the germline V gene are MGHRA and YSYEKL. The CDR3 loop spans 17 amino acids. CDR3 in DNA: TGCGCCAGCAGCCAGCCATACACGACAGGGCGGAGAAACACCATATATTTT. Encoded protein: CASSQPYTTGRRNTIYF.

This sequence joins TRBV28 and TRBJ2-3, with D perhaps TRBD2 (6 bases). The CDR3 extends over 14 amino acids. The germline CDR1 and CDR2 sequences are MDHEN and SYDVKM. Trimming pared 6 bases from V and 3 bases from J, leaving 13 bases between. CDR3 DNA: TGTGCCAGCAGGACCCGGGGAGGAACAGATACGCAGTATTTT. Translation gives CASRTRGGTDTQYF.

The chain is built from TRBV11-1 and TRBJ2-7; D perhaps matches TRBD2 (6 bases). CDR1 SGHAT and CDR2 FQDESV come from the germline V gene (reference sequence). V was cut by 0 bases and J by 7 bases, with 13 bases left in between. The CDR3 covers 14 residues. The CDR3 nucleotides read TGTGCCAGCAGCTTAGCTCCTGGGACTCGGGAGCAGTACTTC. Translation gives CASSLAPGTREQYF.